This TCR beta chain was identified in a study of blood T cell repertoires in COVID-19. Study-level information: Acute and convalescent COVID-19 samples came from the United States, Italy and Spain.

This clone was seen more than once but under ten times. Original methodology: Nucleated cell counts were estimated from reference gene primer amplification. The repertoire was sequenced with immunoSEQ multiplex PCR; TCRdb's copy has only in-frame clones and lacks some. V, J and clone size were drawn from that table, and D and trimming were deduced from the DNA. The sample records more than 350,000 clones, about 86% being singletons. Recovered status in Cohort 3 required two negative PCRs, clearance, or symptom resolution. CDR3 length: 15 amino acids. The V and J ends lost 2 bases and 5 bases, in that order; junction bases with no gene match: 5. Germline V lookup: CDR1 MNHNS, CDR2 SASEGT.

What was sequenced was PBMCs or T cells enriched from blood (not recorded which). This sequence was found in a woman aged 50 to 65 who had recovered from COVID-19. The J gene is TRBJ2-7, the V gene TRBV6-1; 11 bases match TRBD2. DNA for the CDR3: TGTGCCAGCAGTGAACTAGCGGGGGGAATGGACGAGCAGTACTTC. Protein product: CASSELAGGMDEQYF.